The clone carrying this T cell receptor beta chain was seen more than once but under ten times. Antigen specificity is unknown. Points from the study as a whole: Tumor Tregs overlapped most with tumor, then blood, naive CD4+ cells. In terms of TCR gene usage, tumor memory CD4+ T cells clustered together with blood and lymph node memory CD4+ cells, as well as with lymph node naive CD4+ cells.

Semi-nested PCR with Nested Universal Primer A followed constant-region reverse priming of full-length variable regions. Each CDR3 protein gets one entry after TCRdb re-called the 5' RACE reads with MiXCR. The sample has about 50,000 distinct CDR3 sequences; roughly 18% are singletons. CDR1 is SGHRS and CDR2 is YFSETQ in the germline V gene. The CDR3 totals 14 residues. The ends were cut back, 1 base at V and 4 bases at J, with 6 bases in the middle. Purified naive CD4+ T cells were depleted of CD25+ Tregs. Specimen: naive CD4+ T cells sorted from blood. Subset of the sample: naive CD4+ T cells, CD4+CD45RA+CD25-. This chain joins TRBV5-1 and TRBJ1-6; a possible D gene is TRBD1 (6 bases). The TCR sequence derives from a female donor with breast cancer. In DNA, the CDR3 is TGCGCCAGCAGCTTGAGGGGGTATAATTCACCCCTCCACTTT. This gives the protein CASSLRGYNSPLHF.